This entry lists 26 T cell receptor beta chains sequenced from one sample in a study of blood T cell repertoires in COVID-19. Using immunoSEQ multiplex PCR, the repertoire was profiled, and TCRdb retains in-frame clones only, with some absent. The profile covers 60,000 or so clones, with 87% appearing a single time and about 9.4% taken by the ten largest. What was sequenced was peripheral blood. Source of these receptors: a human donor with acute or convalescent COVID-19. The donor label of this sample is uncertain.

The rearrangement uses TRBV10-1 and TRBJ1-1, with a weak D call TRBD1 (6 bases). Germline-derived CDR1 and CDR2 are WNHNN and SYGVQD (reference sequence). This CDR3 comprises 13 residues. V shed 11 bases and J shed 3 bases, with 16 bases lying between them. The CDR3 region is CASTWGPHTEAFF. DNA of the CDR3: TGCGCCTCCACCTGGGGGCCCCACACTGAAGCTTTCTTT.

The V call is TRBV3-1 (or the pseudogene TRBV3-2), the J call TRBJ1-1; 7 bases fit TRBD1. The junction had 5 bases not matched to a gene; V was cut back by 5 bases and J by 5 bases. Germline V gene lookup returns CDR1 LGHDT and CDR2 YNNKEL (reference sequence). The CDR3 extends over 13 amino acids. CDR3 sequence: CASSFQGGTEAFF. In DNA, the CDR3 is TGTGCCAGCAGCTTCCAGGGGGGAACTGAAGCTTTCTTT.

The chain uses TRBV3-1 (or the pseudogene TRBV3-2) and TRBJ2-1; no definite D call. Germline V CDR1 and CDR2: LGHDT, YNNKEL (reference sequence). Trimming took off 5 bases at V and 10 bases at J, with 9 bases between the two ends. The CDR3 contains 11 residues. Written as DNA, the CDR3 is TGTGCCAGCAGCTATGACTCAGAGCAGTTCTTC. As protein: CASSYDSEQFF.

In nucleotides, the CDR3 is TGTGCCAGCAGTTCCACGGACAGGGCTTATGGCTACACCTTC. It yields the protein CASSSTDRAYGYTF. The V call is TRBV28, the J call TRBJ1-2, with 8 nucleotides matching TRBD1. Germline CDR1 reads MDHEN; CDR2 reads SYDVKM. The V and J ends lost 4 bases and 5 bases, in that order; junction bases with no gene match: 6. The CDR3 has 14 amino acids.

This CDR3 reads CASSSRREGKKYTQYF. The DNA of the CDR3 is TGTGCCAGCAGTTCCAGGAGGGAGGGGAAAAAGTATACGCAGTATTTT. J is TRBJ2-3 and V is TRBV28; 7 bases align to TRBD2. V was pared by 4 bases and J by 7 bases, with 14 bases of the junction left unmatched. The CDR3 runs 16 residues. Germline CDR1 MDHEN, CDR2 SYDVKM. Complete variable domain (other parts from reference TRBV28 and TRBJ2-3): DVKVTQSSRYLVKRTGEKVFLECVQDMDHENMFWYRQDPGLGLRLIYFSYDVKMKEKGDIPEGYSVSREKKERFSLILESASTNQTSMYLCASSSRREGKKYTQYFGPGTRLTVL.

The chain employs TRBV18 and TRBJ2-5; TRBD1 is a possible D gene (5 bases). In germline, CDR1 is KGHSH, CDR2 LQKENI. The V end was cut by 3 bases, the J end by 5 bases, with 13 bases between. The CDR3 is made up of 14 amino acids. The CDR3 sequence: CASSPFGRVETQYF. CDR3 DNA: TGTGCCAGCTCACCTTTCGGCAGGGTGGAGACCCAGTACTTC.

The chain carries TRBV12-3 or TRBV12-4 and TRBJ2-5, with D possibly being TRBD2 (5 bases). V was clipped by 0 bases and J by 9 bases, with 11 bases between them. CDR3 length equals 13 residues. The CDR3 region has the DNA TGTGCCAGCAGTTTAGCCCTTACGGAGGCCCAGTACTTC. Protein product: CASSLALTEAQYF.

The chain recombines TRBV5-1 with TRBJ2-3; D is perhaps TRBD1 (6 bases). V dropped 1 base and J dropped 0 bases, with 15 bases sitting between them. The CDR3 is 17 residues long. CDR1 SGHRS and CDR2 YFSETQ come from the germline V gene. CDR3 residues: CASSLSDGTQSTDTQYF. The CDR3 DNA reads TGCGCCAGCAGCTTGAGCGATGGGACACAGAGCACAGATACGCAGTATTTT.

The CDR3 region is CASSLGRLAGDEQFF. The DNA of the CDR3 is TGTGCCAGCAGCTTAGGAAGACTAGCGGGAGATGAGCAGTTCTTC. The chain employs TRBV11-3 and TRBJ2-1; TRBD2 matches at 12 bases. Germline CDR1 is SGHNT and CDR2 is YENEEA. V lost 1 base to trimming and J lost 8 bases; unmatched junction nucleotides: 3. The length of the CDR3 is 15 residues.

This chain uses TRBV19 with TRBJ2-5, with D possibly matching TRBD1 (6 bases). The CDR3 spans 14 residues. V was shortened by 2 bases and J by 2 bases, with 9 bases between the two germline ends. Germline values: CDR1 LNHDA, CDR2 SQIVND (reference sequence). Here the CDR3 DNA reads TGTGCCAGTAGTATACCCAGGGGACAAGAGACCCAGTACTTC. It is translated as CASSIPRGQETQYF.

This rearrangement joins TRBV7-2 to TRBJ1-1; tentative D call: TRBD1 (6 bases). The CDR3 is made up of 15 amino acids. Looked up from germline, CDR1 is SGHTA and CDR2 is FQGNSA. The ends were cut back, 4 bases at V and 4 bases at J, with 16 bases in the middle. CDR3 residues: CASSSSFGRGTEAFF. The CDR3 DNA reads TGTGCCAGCAGCTCTAGCTTTGGCAGGGGCACTGAAGCTTTCTTT.

This clone was seen just once. The chain recombines TRBV5-1 with TRBJ2-7, with no clear D. Germline lookup yields CDR1 SGHRS and CDR2 YFSETQ. The ends were cut back, 2 bases at V and 0 bases at J, with 9 bases in the middle. The CDR3 spans 14 residues. The CDR3 loop reads CASSLSESSYEQYF. The CDR3 DNA reads as TGCGCCAGCAGCTTATCAGAAAGCTCCTACGAGCAGTACTTC.

This chain joins TRBV2 and TRBJ1-6; possible D gene TRBD1, 6 bases. Deletions cut 9 bases from V and 7 bases from J, with 16 bases between. Germline assignment: CDR1 SNHLY and CDR2 FYNNEI. The CDR3 contains 14 residues. The CDR3 nucleotides are TGTGCCAGTCAACCGGGACAAAGAAATTCACCCCTCCACTTT. Protein product: CASQPGQRNSPLHF.

This chain connects TRBV19 to TRBJ2-1; D possibly corresponds to TRBD1 (6 bases). V was clipped by 7 bases and J by 15 bases, with 22 bases between them. CDR3 length: 13 amino acids. Germline-derived CDR1 and CDR2 are LNHDA and SQIVND (reference sequence). The CDR3 sequence: CASMWSRGQRPFF. As DNA, the CDR3 is TGTGCCAGTATGTGGTCCCGGGGACAAAGACCGTTCTTC.

This clone was recorded a few times. This chain joins TRBV2 and TRBJ1-3; possibly TRBD1 for D (5 bases). Trimming removed 11 bases at V and 2 bases at J, with 19 bases between. The length of the CDR3 is 15 residues. Germline V gene sequence: CDR1 SNHLY, CDR2 FYNNEI. The CDR3 region has the DNA TGTGCCGGCGCCCCCTTCCAGGGTACTGGAAACACCATATATTTT. This codes for CAGAPFQGTGNTIYF.

The chain carries TRBV18 and TRBJ1-4, with D hard to call. CDR3 length equals 15 residues. From germline, CDR1 is KGHSH and CDR2 LQKENI. The V gene lost 4 bases and the J gene lost 7 bases, with 16 bases spanning the gap. The CDR3 spells CASSHMAQAAEKLFF. CDR3 nucleotide sequence: TGTGCCAGCTCACATATGGCTCAGGCAGCTGAAAAACTGTTTTTT. The full variable domain, in which reference TRBV18 and TRBJ1-4 provide the parts outside the CDR3, is NAGVMQNPRHLVRRRGQEARLRCSPMKGHSHVYWYRQLPEEGLKFMVYLQKENIIDESGMPKERFSAEFPKEGPSILRIQQVVRGDSAAYFCASSHMAQAAEKLFFGSGTQLSVL.

The gene calls are TRBV9 and TRBJ2-5; TRBD2 aligns across 10 bases. The CDR3 spans 15 residues. V gave up 3 bases and J gave up 5 bases; unmatched junction bases: 7. Germline CDR1 is SGDLS and CDR2 is YYNGEE. The CDR3 loop reads CASSAGLAAQETQYF. Here the CDR3 DNA reads TGTGCCAGCAGCGCCGGACTAGCGGCCCAGGAGACCCAGTACTTC.

J is TRBJ1-1 and V is TRBV7-3; TRBD1 aligns across 11 bases. Per the germline V gene, CDR1 is SGHTA and CDR2 is FQGTGA. Trimming took 3 bases from V and 4 from J; bases not matched to a gene: 4. The CDR3 covers 15 residues. This CDR3 is CASSFSGQGATEAFF. The CDR3 bases are TGTGCCAGCAGCTTTTCCGGACAGGGGGCCACTGAAGCTTTCTTT.

This clone was seen once. V is TRBV11-2 and J is TRBJ2-1; no reliable D call. Germline V gene data show CDR1 as SGHAT and CDR2 as FQNNGV. The CDR3 is 11 amino acids. Trimming left V 5 bases short and J 8 bases short, with 7 bases between. In nucleotides, the CDR3 is TGTGCCAGCAGCCCCCGCGATGAGCAGTTCTTC. Its protein product is CASSPRDEQFF.

The chain links TRBV27 to TRBJ2-7, with D tentatively TRBD1 (6 bases). The germline CDR1 and CDR2 sequences are MNHEY and SMNVEV (reference sequence). V gave up 7 bases and J gave up 3 bases, with 13 bases separating them. The CDR3 is 13 amino acids. CDR3 sequence (DNA): TGTGCCAGCAACGACAGGTCTCACTACGAGCAGTACTTC. This codes for CASNDRSHYEQYF.

This clone was recorded only once. The chain combines TRBV4-2 with TRBJ1-2; 8 positions agree with TRBD1. Germline V gene data show CDR1 as LGHNA and CDR2 as YNFKEQ. Trimming at V came to 3 bases and at J to 4 bases, leaving 4 bases not matched to a gene. The CDR3 is 14 residues long. The CDR3 DNA reads as TGTGCCAGCAGCCAGGGACAGGCGGGCTATGGCTACACCTTC. Encoded protein: CASSQGQAGYGYTF.

The rearrangement links TRBV19 to TRBJ1-4; D unresolved. Germline V gives CDR1 LNHDA, CDR2 SQIVND (reference sequence). The CDR3 loop spans 15 amino acids. The V and J ends lost 7 bases and 8 bases respectively, with 20 bases between them. The CDR3: CASTPSRSVGEKLFF. The CDR3, as DNA: TGTGCCAGTACCCCCTCCCGGTCGGTCGGGGAAAAACTGTTTTTT. Drawing the rest from reference TRBV19 and TRBJ1-4, the complete variable domain is DGGITQSPKYLFRKEGQNVTLSCEQNLNHDAMYWYRQDPGQGLRLIYYSQIVNDFQKGDIAEGYSVSREKKESFPLTVTSAQKNPTAFYLCASTPSRSVGEKLFFGSGTQLSVL.

The count of this clone is one. The gene calls are TRBV6-1 and TRBJ1-4, with a tentative D call TRBD1 (5 bases). The germline V gene has CDR1 MNHNS and CDR2 SASEGT. The CDR3 spans 20 residues. Trimming cost V 0 bases and J 0 bases, with 20 bases left between them. CDR3 region: CASSEALLLAGTATNEKLFF. The CDR3 DNA reads TGTGCCAGCAGTGAAGCGCTTCTTTTGGCGGGGACTGCAACTAATGAAAAACTGTTTTTT.

The chain carries TRBV7-8 and TRBJ2-1; a possible D gene is TRBD2 (6 bases). V was clipped by 2 bases and J by 5 bases, with 10 bases between them. This CDR3 is 14 amino acids long. Germline CDR1 and CDR2: SGHVS and FQNEAQ. The CDR3 DNA reads as TGTGCCAGCAGCTTACGGGACTTCAACAATGAGCAGTTCTTC. Protein: CASSLRDFNNEQFF.

The V and J genes are TRBV24-1 and TRBJ1-6; D ambiguous. The germline V and J ends were trimmed by 8 bases and 7 bases, with 14 bases remaining between them. The length of the CDR3 is 14 residues. The germline V gene has CDR1 KGHDR and CDR2 SFDVKD. In nucleotides, the CDR3 is TGTGCCACCACCGGCGAGGGAAGGAATTCACCCCTCCACTTT. Translation: CATTGEGRNSPLHF.

The CDR3 DNA is TGTGCCAGCAGCCAATGGCAGGGAAATAGGGGCACTGAAGCTTTCTTT. This codes for CASSQWQGNRGTEAFF. J is TRBJ1-1 and V is TRBV4-2; tentatively, D is TRBD1 (5 bases). V lost 2 bases, J lost 4 bases, and 17 bases lay in between. This CDR3 region has 16 residues. In germline, CDR1 is LGHNA, CDR2 YNFKEQ.